This TCR beta chain was documented in a study of T cell clonotyping in hematopoietic cell transplantation. Broader study findings: Few recipient clonotypes overlapped donors; over 97% were de novo at given depth.

This clone was found a few times. Antigen: not known. Method: immunoSEQ multiplex PCR; TCRdb's copy keeps in-frame clones and lacks some. The sample contains approximately 12,000 clones, approximately 68% of which appear only once. Samples: about 28 days before transplant, then days 30, 100 and 180 after. The sample here was peripheral blood mononuclear cells, taken 180 days after allogeneic stem cell transplant. This clonotype was obtained from a male patient aged 55 to 69 who had an allogeneic stem cell transplant from an unrelated donor, so the T cells may come from the graft donor. Some clones in this sample may be carry-over from other donors' samples.

In DNA, the CDR3 is TGTGCCAGCAGTGCCCAGAACCAAGAGACCCAGTACTTC. Its protein product is CASSAQNQETQYF. The chain couples TRBV6-1 to TRBJ2-5; D remains unclear. Germline V gives CDR1 MNHNS, CDR2 SASEGT. V was pared by 4 bases and J by 0 bases, with 6 bases between. The CDR3 loop spans 13 amino acids.